This T cell receptor beta chain was identified in a study of PD-1 blockade in classical Hodgkin lymphoma. Points from the study as a whole: Baseline diversity resembling that of newly diagnosed patients was seen in complete responders.

Points on this clone: Its specificity is unknown.

Time point given: cycle 4 day 1 (C4D1), after 5 to 7 weeks of nivolumab. Patients all relapsed after autologous stem cell transplantation, and there was variation in brentuximab vedotin exposure. CDR3 length: 16 residues. The germline V gene has CDR1 SGHNT and CDR2 YYREEE (reference sequence). The V and J ends lost 2 bases and 0 bases respectively, with 11 bases between them. Libraries were prepared by immunoSEQ multiplex PCR; TCRdb keeps only in-frame clonotypes and omits some of them. The sample consists of approximately 45,000 clones, just over 65% of them appearing once. The V and J genes are TRBV5-4 and TRBJ1-4, with D maybe TRBD1 (6 bases). The sequences come from peripheral blood mononuclear cells (PBMCs), collected before the fourth cycle of nivolumab. This clonotype originated in a human donor with classical Hodgkin lymphoma. The CDR3: CASSFRQAATNEKLFF. The CDR3 bases are TGTGCCAGCAGCTTCAGACAGGCGGCAACTAATGAAAAACTGTTTTTT.